These 24 T cell receptor beta chains share one sample of origin, sequenced in a study of cytomegalovirus exposure and HLA in healthy donors. TCRdb's copy holds only in-frame clones and misses some; the assay was immunoSEQ multiplex PCR. Of 220,000 or so clones detected, 65% to 85% appear once; the ten largest clones hold about 14%. The sequencing sample was made of PBMCs. The receptors shown here come from a woman aged 25-40 years in good health and CMV-seropositive.

This chain uses TRBV10-3 with TRBJ1-1; D is unresolved. This CDR3 contains 17 residues. Germline V CDR1 and CDR2: ENHRY, SYGVKD. The ends were cut back, 8 bases at V and 4 bases at J, with 26 bases in the middle. For the CDR3, the DNA is TGTGCCATCTATCAACCGGGCTCTAGGGCTGGTGGCACTGAAGCTTTCTTT. Translated, it gives CAIYQPGSRAGGTEAFF.

V is TRBV5-6 and J is TRBJ1-1, with no clear D. The germline V and J ends were trimmed by 3 bases and 6 bases, with 9 bases remaining between them. Germline values: CDR1 SGHDT, CDR2 YYEEEE. CDR3 length equals 12 residues. The chain's CDR3 is CASSYGKSEAFF. The CDR3 DNA reads as TGTGCCAGCAGCTATGGTAAGTCTGAAGCTTTCTTT.

V is TRBV30 and J is TRBJ2-1, with TRBD2 matching 8 bases. The CDR3 contains 17 residues. V gave up 7 bases and J gave up 2 bases; unmatched junction bases: 16. Germline loops: CDR1 GTSNPN, CDR2 SVGIG (reference sequence). This CDR3 reads CASDGSFREGAYNEQFF. CDR3 bases: TGTGCCTCGGATGGATCGTTCCGGGAGGGTGCCTACAATGAGCAGTTCTTC.

V usage is TRBV5-1 and J usage is TRBJ1-2; D is perhaps TRBD1 (5 bases). Per germline, CDR1 SGHRS and CDR2 YFSETQ. CDR3 size: 14 residues. V gave up 5 bases and J gave up 4 bases, with 15 bases separating them. DNA for the CDR3: TGCGCCAGCAGGGAACTTATTGGGGGCTATGGCTACACCTTC. Translated, it gives CASRELIGGYGYTF.

V gene TRBV4-1 combines with J gene TRBJ2-7; D not resolved. CDR1 is MGHRA, CDR2 YSYEKL, per germline. The ends were cut back, 0 bases at V and 1 base at J, with 13 bases in the middle. The CDR3 is 16 amino acids. The CDR3 DNA follows: TGCGCCAGCAGCCAAGATGTGATCTCTCCGTCCTACGAGCAGTACTTC. Translated: CASSQDVISPSYEQYF.

This chain links TRBV5-1 with TRBJ1-4; no definite D call. This CDR3 spans 15 amino acids. Trimming stripped 2 bases from V and 0 bases from J, with 8 bases between. Germline V gives CDR1 SGHRS, CDR2 YFSETQ. The CDR3 here is CASSFNRATNEKLFF. The CDR3 DNA reads as TGCGCCAGCAGCTTTAACAGAGCAACTAATGAAAAACTGTTTTTT.

The V call is TRBV6-5, the J call TRBJ1-1; a possible D gene is TRBD1 (6 bases). The CDR3 covers 12 residues. Germline CDR1 is MNHEY and CDR2 is SVGAGI. Trimming cost V 9 bases and J 3 bases, with 11 bases left between them. CDR3 DNA sequence: TGTGCCAGTTGGGGGCTTGACACTGAAGCTTTCTTT. Amino acids: CASWGLDTEAFF.

The chain joins TRBV10-3 to TRBJ1-2; tentative D call: TRBD1 (6 bases). The V gene's germline CDR1 is ENHRY and CDR2 SYGVKD. V was shortened by 2 bases and J by 4 bases, with 14 bases between the two germline ends. This CDR3 spans 15 amino acids. The CDR3 sequence: CAISEEGGGSYGYTF. The CDR3 nucleotides read TGTGCCATCAGTGAGGAGGGGGGCGGAAGCTATGGCTACACCTTC.

V is TRBV5-4 and J is TRBJ1-3; D possibly corresponds to TRBD1 (5 bases). Germline lookup yields CDR1 SGHNT and CDR2 YYREEE (reference sequence). V dropped 0 bases and J dropped 3 bases, with 10 bases sitting between them. CDR3 size: 15 residues. The CDR3 DNA reads TGTGCCAGCAGCTTGGCCGGGCAGGGTGGAAACACCATATATTTT. This encodes CASSLAGQGGNTIYF.

The V and J genes are TRBV2 and TRBJ1-3, with TRBD1 as a possible D gene (5 bases). Trimming pared 8 bases from V and 0 bases from J, leaving 14 bases between. Germline CDR1 is SNHLY and CDR2 is FYNNEI. The CDR3 covers 15 residues. The CDR3 is CASSSLGLSGNTIYF. The CDR3 bases are TGTGCCAGCTCCTCATTGGGGCTCTCTGGAAACACCATATATTTT.

The chain uses TRBV2 and TRBJ1-2; D possibly corresponds to TRBD1 (5 bases). CDR3 size: 11 residues. V was shortened by 5 bases and J by 8 bases, with 9 bases between the two germline ends. CDR1 SNHLY and CDR2 FYNNEI come from the germline V gene. CDR3 amino acids: CASSRQLGYTF. In DNA, the CDR3 is TGTGCCAGCAGTCGACAGCTCGGCTACACCTTC. The whole variable domain, filled in from reference TRBV2 and TRBJ1-2, reads EPEVTQTPSHQVTQMGQEVILRCVPISNHLYFYWYRQILGQKVEFLVSFYNNEISEKSEIFDDQFSVERPDGSNFTLKIRSTKLEDSAMYFCASSRQLGYTFGSGTRLTVV.

This sequence joins TRBV7-8 and TRBJ1-2, with D possibly being TRBD1 (6 bases). V was trimmed by 1 base and J by 5 bases, leaving 14 bases between them. Per the germline V gene, CDR1 is SGHVS and CDR2 is FQNEAQ. The CDR3 extends over 15 amino acids. CDR3 protein: CASSLERGFNYGYTF. In DNA form, the CDR3 reads TGTGCCAGCAGCTTAGAAAGGGGGTTTAATTATGGCTACACCTTC.

V gene TRBV27 combines with J gene TRBJ2-7; D not resolved. V shed 0 bases and J shed 2 bases, with 11 bases lying between them. From germline, CDR1 is MNHEY and CDR2 SMNVEV (reference sequence). The CDR3 has 15 amino acids. The CDR3 protein is CASSLSPSGTYEQYF. The CDR3 nucleotides are TGTGCCAGCAGTTTATCTCCCTCTGGGACCTACGAGCAGTACTTC.

V is TRBV30 and J is TRBJ2-3; 12 nucleotides match TRBD2. The V gene end was trimmed by 2 bases and the J gene end by 4 bases; junction bases not matched to a gene: 4. Germline CDR1 is GTSNPN and CDR2 is SVGIG (reference sequence). The CDR3 length is 15 residues. CDR3 region: CAWSRLAGVADTQYF. CDR3 DNA: TGTGCCTGGAGTAGACTAGCGGGAGTTGCAGATACGCAGTATTTT. Supplemented by reference TRBV30 and TRBJ2-3, the full variable domain reads SQTIHQWPATLVQPVGSPLSLECTVEGTSNPNLYWYRQAAGRGLQLLFYSVGIGQISSEVPQNLSASRPQDRQFILSSKKLLLSDSGFYLCAWSRLAGVADTQYFGPGTRLTVL.

The chain carries TRBV9 and TRBJ2-3; 9 bases are a match to TRBD2. With 0 bases clipped from V and 6 bases from J, the junction kept 5 bases outside the gene matches. The V gene's germline CDR1 is SGDLS and CDR2 YYNGEE. The CDR3 totals 15 residues. The CDR3 DNA follows: TGTGCCAGCAGCGTAGAATCAGCGGGAGGTGATACGCAGTATTTT. Amino acid sequence: CASSVESAGGDTQYF.

This clone was found once. The chain is built from TRBV10-3 and TRBJ1-2, with no clear D. Per germline, CDR1 ENHRY and CDR2 SYGVKD. This CDR3 is built from 14 residues. V was clipped by 3 bases and J by 0 bases, with 8 bases between them. Here the CDR3 reads CAISDGVSNYGYTF. CDR3 nucleotide sequence: TGTGCCATCAGTGACGGGGTATCTAACTATGGCTACACCTTC.

The chain recombines TRBV28 with TRBJ1-5; TRBD1 agrees at 7 bases. The V gene's germline CDR1 is MDHEN and CDR2 SYDVKM. The trim removed 8 bases at V and 1 base at J, leaving 11 bases unmatched. There are 16 residues in the CDR3. This CDR3 is CASGRDSSISNQPQHF. CDR3 DNA: TGTGCCAGCGGACGGGACAGTTCTATCAGCAATCAGCCCCAGCATTTT.

V gene TRBV4-1 combines with J gene TRBJ2-7; 12 bases match TRBD1. Germline V gene lookup returns CDR1 MGHRA and CDR2 YSYEKL. The CDR3 consists of 17 residues. V gave up 3 bases and J gave up 4 bases; unmatched junction bases: 10. CDR3: CASSQRIPGQGAYEQYF. In DNA form, the CDR3 reads TGCGCCAGCAGCCAGCGGATCCCGGGACAGGGGGCATACGAGCAGTACTTC.

The gene calls are TRBV5-6 and TRBJ2-4, with unresolved D. V lost 1 base to trimming and J lost 1 base, with 6 bases between them. The germline CDR1 and CDR2 sequences are SGHDT and YYEEEE. This CDR3 region has 14 residues. The CDR3 region is CASSLIGAKNIQYF. CDR3 nucleotides: TGTGCCAGCAGCTTGATAGGGGCCAAAAACATTCAGTACTTC.

J is TRBJ2-1 and V is TRBV5-4; D is ambiguous. Trimming cost V 3 bases and J 10 bases, with 8 bases left between them. From germline, CDR1 is SGHNT and CDR2 YYREEE (reference sequence). CDR3 length: 11 residues. The CDR3 DNA follows: TGTGCCAGCAGCTCGCTTCTAGAGCAGTTCTTC. Amino acid sequence: CASSSLLEQFF.

The chain is built from TRBV27 and TRBJ2-7; D not certain. The germline CDR1 and CDR2 sequences are MNHEY and SMNVEV (reference sequence). The CDR3 runs to 13 residues. V was cut by 6 bases and J by 6 bases, with 15 bases left in between. The CDR3 sequence is CASSNPWVGEQYF. In DNA, the CDR3 is TGTGCCAGCAGCAACCCGTGGGTGGGCGAGCAGTACTTC.

This chain connects TRBV4-1 to TRBJ2-2; 7 bases agree with TRBD1. The CDR3 covers 16 residues. CDR1 and CDR2 (germline): MGHRA, YSYEKL. Trimming at V came to 3 bases and at J to 3 bases, leaving 7 bases not matched to a gene. Here the CDR3 DNA reads TGCGCCAGCAGCCACAACAGGGGAGCGGACACCGGGGAGCTGTTTTTT. Its translation is CASSHNRGADTGELFF.

The rearrangement joins TRBV2 to TRBJ1-2; 8 positions agree with TRBD1. This CDR3 is 13 amino acids long. CDR1 is SNHLY and CDR2 is FYNNEI in the germline V gene. J gave up 5 bases and V 6 bases, and 5 bases lay outside the gene matches. CDR3 nucleotides: TGTGCCAGCAGGGACAGGGCAGGATATGGCTACACCTTC. Translated: CASRDRAGYGYTF.

The chain uses TRBV7-9 and TRBJ2-3; 7 bases map to TRBD2. CDR1 and CDR2 from the germline V gene are SEHNR and FQNEAQ (reference sequence). V gave up 3 bases and J gave up 2 bases; unmatched junction bases: 2. CDR3 length: 14 amino acids. CDR3 bases: TGTGCCAGCAGCTTGGGGACTACCACAGATACGCAGTATTTT. Translating gives CASSLGTTTDTQYF.